This T cell receptor beta chain was identified in a study of Ad26.COV2.S vaccination and SARS-CoV-2 variants. Background on the study: Intramuscularly, Ad26.COV2.S was given either once or twice, 56 days apart.

V lost 4 bases, J lost 3 bases, and 6 bases stayed unmatched. The CDR3 is 15 amino acids. The germline gives CDR1 SGHRS, CDR2 YFSETQ. Specified treatment: some 20 received Ad26.COV2.S at low or high dose, single or two shots; several received placebo; per-sample allocation not given. Day 63 following the first vaccine or placebo injection was when the samples were taken. Within Boston, the person who donated was an adult of 18-55 years. Study outcomes and limitations: Substantial breadth in spike-specific CD8+ and CD4+ T cell responses was reportedly seen after vaccination.

On this clone itself: Its specificity is unknown.

TCRdb's table, derived via immunoSEQ multiplex PCR, lists solely in-frame clones and lacks some. The top ten hold more than 1.5% of the sample, which has 300,000 to 400,000 clones, roughly 84% seen once. The source is a person between 18 and 59 years old who received the Ad26.COV2.S COVID-19 vaccine or a placebo. Sequenced here: peripheral blood, sampled in a trial of Ad26.COV2.S vaccine versus placebo. The rearrangement links TRBV5-1 to TRBJ1-5; TRBD1 aligns across 8 bases. Here the CDR3 DNA reads TGCGCCAGCAGCCCCGGGACAGGTAACAATCAGCCCCAGCATTTT. It codes for CASSPGTGNNQPQHF.